A single sample is the source of the 10 T cell receptor beta chains below, sequenced in a study of type 1 regulatory T cells. TCRdb re-called the reads with MiXCR, one entry per CDR3 protein. This sample has about 60,000 distinct CDR3 sequences, with over 50% found just once. The antigens for these receptors are not known. Sequenced: cultured non-Tr1 T cells, either the whole culture or a sorted T cell fraction (not recorded which). The receptors were gathered from a human donor in good health.

V and J are TRBV20-1 and TRBJ1-4; D perhaps matches TRBD1 (5 bases). With 6 bases removed from V and 4 bases from J, the gap between germline ends came to 15 bases. The CDR3 is 14 amino acids. The germline gives CDR1 DFQATT, CDR2 SNEGSKA (reference sequence). The CDR3: CSAKPGPNNEKLFF. CDR3 bases: TGCAGTGCGAAGCCGGGACCGAATAATGAAAAACTGTTTTTT.

For this clonotype: An end of the junction does not agree with germline; a read error may underlie this. The V and J genes are TRBV2 and TRBJ2-1, with D possibly being TRBD1 (6 bases). The CDR3 extends over 14 amino acids. Germline CDR1 reads SNHLY; CDR2 reads FYNNEI. The CDR3 loop reads CASGEQGPSNEQFF. The CDR3 region has the DNA TGTGCCAGCGGTGAACAGGGACCTTCTAATGAGCAGTTCTTC.

The V and J genes are TRBV4-1 and TRBJ2-3, with a weak D call TRBD2 (6 bases). The V end lost 4 bases, the J end lost 9 bases, and 17 bases lay between the germline ends. CDR3 length: 14 residues. CDR1 is MGHRA, CDR2 YSYEKL, per germline. The CDR3 sequence: CASSRNLGAGTQYF. The CDR3 region has the DNA TGCGCCAGCAGCCGAAATCTCGGGGCGGGGACGCAGTATTTT.

The gene calls are TRBV29-1 and TRBJ2-7, with TRBD2 matching over 12 bases. Per the germline V gene, CDR1 is SQVTM and CDR2 is ANQGSEA. Trimming cost V 3 bases and J 3 bases; bases outside gene matches: 9. The CDR3 has 16 residues. CDR3 in DNA: TGCAGCGTTGAGACTAGCGGGGGTCTAACTAGCTACGAGCAGTACTTC. Its translation is CSVETSGGLTSYEQYF.

This clonotype was recorded a few times. This chain links TRBV12-3 or TRBV12-4 with TRBJ2-7; the match to TRBD1 covers 8 bases. The ends lost 8 bases at V and 5 bases at J; junction bases unmatched: 11. The CDR3 runs 14 residues. CDR3 DNA sequence: TGTGCCAGCGGGGTGACAGGGGTTAACGACGAGCAGTACTTC. Translating gives CASGVTGVNDEQYF.

The V call is TRBV18, the J call TRBJ1-4; D unclear. The germline V gene encodes CDR1 KGHSH and CDR2 LQKENI. The V and J ends lost 2 bases and 4 bases respectively, with 11 bases between them. The CDR3 extends over 15 amino acids. The DNA for the CDR3 is TGTGCCAGCTCACCAAACCGGGGAGTTAATGAAAAACTGTTTTTT. Translating gives CASSPNRGVNEKLFF.

J is TRBJ2-1 and V is TRBV20-1; 9 bases are a match to TRBD2. The trim removed 1 base at V and 1 base at J, leaving 5 bases unmatched. CDR3 size: 16 residues. Germline-derived CDR1 and CDR2 are DFQATT and SNEGSKA (reference sequence). The CDR3 sequence is CSARVSGRFSYNEQFF. DNA for the CDR3: TGCAGTGCTAGAGTTAGCGGGAGATTTTCCTACAATGAGCAGTTCTTC.

CDR3 in amino acids: CASSQVAVLKTYEQYF. CDR3 nucleotides: TGCGCCAGCAGCCAAGTAGCGGTCTTAAAGACCTACGAGCAGTACTTC. This rearrangement joins TRBV4-1 to TRBJ2-7, with D possibly matching TRBD2 (6 bases). The V and J ends lost 1 base and 2 bases respectively, with 15 bases between them. The CDR3 contains 16 residues. Germline lookup yields CDR1 MGHRA and CDR2 YSYEKL.

This clonotype was seen a few times. This CDR3 is CASSLEAGFSYEQYF. Written as DNA, the CDR3 is TGCGCCAGCAGCTTGGAAGCAGGATTCTCCTACGAGCAGTACTTC. V gene TRBV5-1 combines with J gene TRBJ2-7; D remains ambiguous. This CDR3 comprises 15 residues. Per the germline V gene, CDR1 is SGHRS and CDR2 is YFSETQ. Trimming shortened V by 0 bases and J by 0 bases, and 10 bases separated the two germline ends.

This clonotype was observed a single time. The V and J genes are TRBV7-2 and TRBJ1-6; a weak D match, TRBD1 (5 bases). Trimming took 6 bases from V and 13 from J, leaving 13 bases between them. The CDR3 runs to 12 residues. The V gene's germline CDR1 is SGHTA and CDR2 FQGNSA. The CDR3 coding sequence is TGTGCCAGCAGATTTGGGACCGGGCCCCTCCACTTT. Its protein is CASRFGTGPLHF.